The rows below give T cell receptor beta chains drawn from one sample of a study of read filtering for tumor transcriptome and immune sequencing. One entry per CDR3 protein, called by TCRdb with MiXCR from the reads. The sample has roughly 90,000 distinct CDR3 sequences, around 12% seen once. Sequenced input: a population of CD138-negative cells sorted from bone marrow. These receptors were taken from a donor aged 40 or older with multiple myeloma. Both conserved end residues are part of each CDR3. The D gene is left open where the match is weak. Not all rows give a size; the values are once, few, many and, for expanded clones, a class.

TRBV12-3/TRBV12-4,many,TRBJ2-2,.,CASSLQGWDTGELFF,TGTGCCAGCAGTTTACAGGGGTGGGACACCGGGGAGCTGTTTTTT
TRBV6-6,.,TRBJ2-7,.,CASSPGGANEQYF,TGTGCCAGCAGCCCTGGCGGGGCAAACGAGCAGTACTTC
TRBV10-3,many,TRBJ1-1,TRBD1,CAISDTGTANTEAFF,TGTGCCATCAGTGACACCGGGACAGCGAACACTGAAGCTTTCTTT
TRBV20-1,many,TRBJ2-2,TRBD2,CSAKIAGGLEAGELFF,TGCAGTGCCAAAATAGCGGGAGGACTCGAGGCCGGGGAGCTGTTTTTT
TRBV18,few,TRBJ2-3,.,CASSPVPSRGDTQYF,TGTGCCAGCTCACCAGTTCCTAGCCGAGGAGATACGCAGTATTTT
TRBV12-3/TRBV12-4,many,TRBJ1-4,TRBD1,CASSLDRGPINEKLFF,TGTGCCAGCAGTTTAGACAGGGGCCCCATAAATGAAAAACTGTTTTTT
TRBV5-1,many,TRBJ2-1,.,CASSLSQYNEQFF,TGCGCCAGCAGCTTGTCACAATACAATGAGCAGTTCTTC
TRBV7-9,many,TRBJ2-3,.,CASSKGVGDWRTDTQYF,TGTGCCAGCAGCAAAGGGGTTGGGGATTGGAGAACAGATACGCAGTATTTT
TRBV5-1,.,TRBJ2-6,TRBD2,CSSRGESGTSRANVLTF,TGCTCCAGCAGAGGGGAGAGCGGGACCTCTAGGGCCAACGTCCTGACTTTC
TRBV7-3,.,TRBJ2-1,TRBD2,CASSSPSGSSHNEQFF,TGTGCCAGCAGCTCTCCTAGCGGGAGCTCCCACAATGAGCAGTTCTTC
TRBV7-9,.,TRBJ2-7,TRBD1,CASSPLPGTGEREQYF,TGTGCCAGCAGCCCTCTGCCCGGGACAGGGGAGCGCGAGCAGTACTTC
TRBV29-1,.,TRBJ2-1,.,CSASNNEQFF,TGCAGCGCCTCTAACAATGAGCAGTTCTTC
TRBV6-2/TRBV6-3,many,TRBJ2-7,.,CASSRTAIEQYF,TGTGCCAGCTCCCGGACAGCCATCGAGCAGTACTTC
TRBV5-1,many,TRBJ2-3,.,CASSLAGQGGPTDTQYF,TGCGCCAGCAGCTTGGCCGGACAGGGAGGGCCCACAGATACGCAGTATTTT
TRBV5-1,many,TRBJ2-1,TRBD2,CASSTPGLAGVGEQFF,TGCGCCAGCAGCACACCGGGACTAGCGGGAGTGGGGGAGCAGTTCTTC
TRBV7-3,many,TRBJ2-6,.,CASRSTGAGGANVLTF,TGTGCCAGCCGCTCCACGGGGGCAGGTGGGGCCAACGTCCTGACTTTC
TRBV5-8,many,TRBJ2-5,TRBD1,CASSPRTGGSETQYF,TGTGCCAGCAGCCCGAGGACAGGGGGCTCGGAGACCCAGTACTTC
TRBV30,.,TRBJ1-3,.,CAWRLKGSGNTIYF,TGCGCCTGGAGACTGAAGGGGTCAGGAAACACCATATATTTT